The sequence of this T cell receptor (beta chain) was determined in a study of blood T cell repertoires in COVID-19. At the level of the study: The cDNA or gDNA used as material had been derived from T cells, B-cell-depleted T cells, or PBMCs.

Original handling: Reference gene primer amplification in the assay estimated nucleated cell counts. Method: immunoSEQ multiplex PCR; TCRdb's copy keeps in-frame clones and lacks some. The DNA gave D and trimming, while V, J and clone size come from that table. The sample carries 96,000 or so clones, approximately 91% recorded once. With V trimmed by 2 bases and J by 5 bases, 10 bases remained unmatched. Germline assignment: CDR1 SGHNT and CDR2 YYREEE (reference sequence). This CDR3 region has 16 residues. Sequenced sample: peripheral blood. The chain uses TRBV5-4 and TRBJ1-5; 7 bases are shared with TRBD1. The clonotype comes from a man aged 60-69 years with acute or convalescent COVID-19. CDR3 sequence: CASSLDGIQGDQPQHF. The CDR3 bases are TGTGCCAGCAGCTTAGACGGGATCCAGGGGGATCAGCCCCAGCATTTT.